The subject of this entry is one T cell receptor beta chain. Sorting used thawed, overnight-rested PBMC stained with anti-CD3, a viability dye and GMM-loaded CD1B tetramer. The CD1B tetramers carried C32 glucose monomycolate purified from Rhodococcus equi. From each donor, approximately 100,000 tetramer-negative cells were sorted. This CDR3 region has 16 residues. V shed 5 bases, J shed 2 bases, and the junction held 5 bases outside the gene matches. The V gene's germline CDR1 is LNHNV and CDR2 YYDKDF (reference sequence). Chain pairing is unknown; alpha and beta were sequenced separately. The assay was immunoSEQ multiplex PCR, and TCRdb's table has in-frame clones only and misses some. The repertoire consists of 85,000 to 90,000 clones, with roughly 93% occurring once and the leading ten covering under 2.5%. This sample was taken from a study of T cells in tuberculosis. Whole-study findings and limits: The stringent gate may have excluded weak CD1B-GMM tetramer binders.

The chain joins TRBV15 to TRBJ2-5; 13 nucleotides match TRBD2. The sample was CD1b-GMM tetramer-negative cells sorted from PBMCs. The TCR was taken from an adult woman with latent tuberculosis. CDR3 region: CATSSRLAGGQETQYF. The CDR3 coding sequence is TGTGCCACCAGCTCCCGACTAGCGGGGGGACAAGAGACCCAGTACTTC.